Sequencing of this T cell receptor (beta chain) was carried out in a study of neurological immune-mediated disorders. The sample holds many counts of this clonotype. No antigen is known for it. In germline, CDR1 is SGHRS, CDR2 YFSETQ. The CDR3 is 11 amino acids. Deletions cut 1 base from V and 9 bases from J, with 2 bases between. With 10-nucleotide random UMIs, 5'RACE was used to make the cDNA. The yield of each sequencing run was over 170 million TCR-beta sequences from 15-18 subjects. Each CDR3 protein gets one entry after TCRdb re-called the 5' RACE reads with MiXCR. The profile covers 55,000 to 65,000 distinct CDR3 sequences, with around 9.7% appearing a single time and around 13% taken by the ten largest. Time point of the sample: longitudinal time-point 2. Study-wide findings and caveats: The most TCR clonal expansion was seen in HTLV-1-associated myelopathy, and the least was seen in multiple sclerosis, which fell below healthy controls. Private repertoires in all groups were suggested by the absence of shared CDR3 amino acid sequences among expanded clones across subjects.

The chain is built from TRBV5-1 and TRBJ2-6, with unresolved D. The sample comprised PBMCs. The receptor was derived from a man in his thirties or forties in good health. CDR3 in DNA: TGCGCCAGCAGCTTGAACAACGTCCTGACTTTC. This sequence encodes CASSLNNVLTF.